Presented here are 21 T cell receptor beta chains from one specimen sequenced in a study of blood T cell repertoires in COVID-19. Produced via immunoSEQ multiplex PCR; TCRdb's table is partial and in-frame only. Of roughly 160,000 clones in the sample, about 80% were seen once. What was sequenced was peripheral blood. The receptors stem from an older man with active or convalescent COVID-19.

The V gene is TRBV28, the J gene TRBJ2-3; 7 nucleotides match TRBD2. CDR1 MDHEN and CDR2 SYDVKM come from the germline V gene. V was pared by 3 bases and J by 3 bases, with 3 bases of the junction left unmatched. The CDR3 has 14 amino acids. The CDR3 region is CASSLGGLTDTQYF. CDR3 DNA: TGTGCCAGCAGTTTGGGGGGGTTGACAGATACGCAGTATTTT. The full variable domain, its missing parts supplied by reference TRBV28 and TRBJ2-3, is DVKVTQSSRYLVKRTGEKVFLECVQDMDHENMFWYRQDPGLGLRLIYFSYDVKMKEKGDIPEGYSVSREKKERFSLILESASTNQTSMYLCASSLGGLTDTQYFGPGTRLTVL.

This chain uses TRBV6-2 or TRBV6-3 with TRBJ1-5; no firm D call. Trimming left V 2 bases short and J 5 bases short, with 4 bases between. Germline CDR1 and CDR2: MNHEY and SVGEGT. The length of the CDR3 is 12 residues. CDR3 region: CASSYRDQPQHF. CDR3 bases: TGTGCCAGCAGTTACCGGGATCAGCCCCAGCATTTT.

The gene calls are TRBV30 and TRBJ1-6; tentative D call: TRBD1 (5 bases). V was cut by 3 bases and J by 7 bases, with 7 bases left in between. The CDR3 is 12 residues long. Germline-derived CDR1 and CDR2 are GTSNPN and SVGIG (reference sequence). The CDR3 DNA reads TGTGCCTGGAGCCCAGGGAATTCACCCCTCCACTTT. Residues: CAWSPGNSPLHF.

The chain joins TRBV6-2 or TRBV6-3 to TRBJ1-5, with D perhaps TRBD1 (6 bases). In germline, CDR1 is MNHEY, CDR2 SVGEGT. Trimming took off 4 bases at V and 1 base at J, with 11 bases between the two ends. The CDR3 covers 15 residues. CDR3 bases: TGTGCCAGCAGTTCACAGGGTACGAGCAATCAGCCCCAGCATTTT. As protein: CASSSQGTSNQPQHF.

Here the CDR3 reads CASSLGLAGDEQYF. DNA for the CDR3: TGTGCCAGCAGCTTGGGACTAGCGGGAGACGAGCAGTACTTC. The rearrangement joins TRBV5-4 to TRBJ2-7, with 12 bases matching TRBD2. In germline, CDR1 is SGHNT, CDR2 YYREEE (reference sequence). The ends lost 0 bases at V and 5 bases at J; junction bases unmatched: 0. This CDR3 region has 14 residues.

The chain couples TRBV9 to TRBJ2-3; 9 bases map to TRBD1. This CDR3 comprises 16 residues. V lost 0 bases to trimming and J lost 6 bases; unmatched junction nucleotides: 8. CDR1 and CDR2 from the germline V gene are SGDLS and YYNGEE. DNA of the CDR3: TGTGCCAGCAGCGTAGTGGGACAGGGATTTCCCGATACGCAGTATTTT. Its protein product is CASSVVGQGFPDTQYF.

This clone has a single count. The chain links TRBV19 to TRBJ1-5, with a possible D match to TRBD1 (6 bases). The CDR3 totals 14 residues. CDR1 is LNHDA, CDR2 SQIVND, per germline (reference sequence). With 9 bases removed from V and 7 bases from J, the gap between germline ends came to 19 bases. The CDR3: CASSHRVLGQPQHF. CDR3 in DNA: TGTGCCAGCTCCCACAGGGTCCTCGGGCAGCCCCAGCATTTT.

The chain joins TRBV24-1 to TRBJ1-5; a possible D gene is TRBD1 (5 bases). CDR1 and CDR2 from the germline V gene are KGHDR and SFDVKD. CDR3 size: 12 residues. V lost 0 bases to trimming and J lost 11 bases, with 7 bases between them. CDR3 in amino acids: CATSDLAGAQHF. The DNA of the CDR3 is TGTGCCACCAGTGATTTGGCGGGGGCCCAGCATTTT.

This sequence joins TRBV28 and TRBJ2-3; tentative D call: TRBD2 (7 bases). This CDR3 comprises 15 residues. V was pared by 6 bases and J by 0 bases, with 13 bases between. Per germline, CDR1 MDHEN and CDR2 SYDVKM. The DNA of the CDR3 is TGTGCCAGCAGCCCACGGGGGGCTAGCACAGATACGCAGTATTTT. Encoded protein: CASSPRGASTDTQYF. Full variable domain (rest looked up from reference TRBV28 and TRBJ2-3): DVKVTQSSRYLVKRTGEKVFLECVQDMDHENMFWYRQDPGLGLRLIYFSYDVKMKEKGDIPEGYSVSREKKERFSLILESASTNQTSMYLCASSPRGASTDTQYFGPGTRLTVL.

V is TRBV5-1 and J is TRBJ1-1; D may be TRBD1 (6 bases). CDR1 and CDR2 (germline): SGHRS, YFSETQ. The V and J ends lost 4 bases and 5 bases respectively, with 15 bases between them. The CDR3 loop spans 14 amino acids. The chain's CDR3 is CASSVTGSVTEAFF. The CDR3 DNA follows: TGCGCCAGCAGCGTGACAGGATCGGTTACTGAAGCTTTCTTT.

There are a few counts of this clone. Here the CDR3 DNA reads TGTGCCAGCAGTTGGGACAGGGGGCGCTTAGCTTTCTTT. Its translation: CASSWDRGRLAFF. The J gene is TRBJ1-1, the V gene TRBV6-2 or TRBV6-3, with 12 bases fitting TRBD1. V lost 4 bases to trimming and J lost 10 bases; unmatched junction nucleotides: 4. CDR3 length: 13 amino acids. Germline V CDR1 and CDR2: MNHEY, SVGEGT.

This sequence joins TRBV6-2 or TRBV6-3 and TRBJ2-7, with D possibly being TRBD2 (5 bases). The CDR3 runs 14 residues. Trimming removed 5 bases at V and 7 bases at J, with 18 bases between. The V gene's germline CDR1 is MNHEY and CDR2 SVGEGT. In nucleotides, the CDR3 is TGTGCCAGCAGTACTACCCCGGGCACGGGGGAGCAGTACTTC. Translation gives CASSTTPGTGEQYF.

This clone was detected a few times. CDR3 amino acids: CASSLQAGARNTIYF. The DNA for the CDR3 is TGTGCCAGCAGCCTTCAGGCGGGGGCCCGAAACACCATATATTTT. The chain employs TRBV7-6 and TRBJ1-3, with D possibly being TRBD1 (6 bases). The CDR3 consists of 15 residues. Germline V gene data show CDR1 as SGHVS and CDR2 as FNYEAQ. The germline V and J ends were trimmed by 5 bases and 5 bases, with 16 bases remaining between them.

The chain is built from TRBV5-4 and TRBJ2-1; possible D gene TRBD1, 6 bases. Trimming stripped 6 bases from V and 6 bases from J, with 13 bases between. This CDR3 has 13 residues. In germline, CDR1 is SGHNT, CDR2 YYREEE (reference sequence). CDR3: CASTSDSVNEQFF. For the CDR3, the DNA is TGTGCCAGCACCTCGGACAGTGTCAATGAGCAGTTCTTC.

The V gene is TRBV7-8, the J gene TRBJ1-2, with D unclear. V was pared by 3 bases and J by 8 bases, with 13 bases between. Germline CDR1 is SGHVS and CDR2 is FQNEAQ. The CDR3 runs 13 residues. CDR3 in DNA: TGTGCCAGCAGCTTTAGTGGCAGAGGAGGCTACACCTTC. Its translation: CASSFSGRGGYTF.

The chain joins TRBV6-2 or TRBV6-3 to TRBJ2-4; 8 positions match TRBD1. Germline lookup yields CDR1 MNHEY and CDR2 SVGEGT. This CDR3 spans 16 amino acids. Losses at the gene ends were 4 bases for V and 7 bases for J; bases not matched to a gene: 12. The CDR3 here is CASSSMGQALGNIQYF. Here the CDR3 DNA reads TGTGCCAGCAGTTCCATGGGACAGGCCCTCGGGAACATTCAGTACTTC.

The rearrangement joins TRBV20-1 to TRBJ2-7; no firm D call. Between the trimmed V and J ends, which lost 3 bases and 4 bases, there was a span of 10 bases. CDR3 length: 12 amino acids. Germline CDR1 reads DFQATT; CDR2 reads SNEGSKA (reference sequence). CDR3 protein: CSASLDSYEQYF. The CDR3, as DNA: TGCAGTGCTAGTTTAGATAGTTACGAGCAGTACTTC.

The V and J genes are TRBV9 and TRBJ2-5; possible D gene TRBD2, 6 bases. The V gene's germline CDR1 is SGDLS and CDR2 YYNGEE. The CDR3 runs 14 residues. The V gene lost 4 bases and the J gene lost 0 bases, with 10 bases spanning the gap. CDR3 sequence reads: CASSPGLNQETQYF. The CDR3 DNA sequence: TGTGCCAGCAGCCCGGGACTCAACCAAGAGACCCAGTACTTC.

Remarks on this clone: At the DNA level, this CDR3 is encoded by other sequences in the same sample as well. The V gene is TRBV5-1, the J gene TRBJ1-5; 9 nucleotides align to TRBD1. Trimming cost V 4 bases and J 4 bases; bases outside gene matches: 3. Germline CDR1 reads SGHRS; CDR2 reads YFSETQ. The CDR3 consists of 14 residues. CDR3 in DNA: TGCGCCAGCAGCCCCGGACAGGGGAATCAGCCCCAGCATTTT. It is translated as CASSPGQGNQPQHF.

The CDR3 region is CASNRQGLAGNQPQHF. The CDR3 DNA reads TGTGCCAGTAACCGACAGGGTCTAGCTGGCAATCAGCCCCAGCATTTT. V usage is TRBV19 and J usage is TRBJ1-5; TRBD1 aligns across 7 bases. The CDR3 covers 16 residues. V was pared by 7 bases and J by 2 bases, with 11 bases of the junction left unmatched. The germline gives CDR1 LNHDA, CDR2 SQIVND (reference sequence).

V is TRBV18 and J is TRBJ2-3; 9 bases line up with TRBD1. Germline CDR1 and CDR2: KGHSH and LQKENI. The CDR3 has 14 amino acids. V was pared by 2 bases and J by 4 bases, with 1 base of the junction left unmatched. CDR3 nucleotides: TGTGCCAGCTCACCAGGACAGGGGCCAGATACGCAGTATTTT. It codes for CASSPGQGPDTQYF.